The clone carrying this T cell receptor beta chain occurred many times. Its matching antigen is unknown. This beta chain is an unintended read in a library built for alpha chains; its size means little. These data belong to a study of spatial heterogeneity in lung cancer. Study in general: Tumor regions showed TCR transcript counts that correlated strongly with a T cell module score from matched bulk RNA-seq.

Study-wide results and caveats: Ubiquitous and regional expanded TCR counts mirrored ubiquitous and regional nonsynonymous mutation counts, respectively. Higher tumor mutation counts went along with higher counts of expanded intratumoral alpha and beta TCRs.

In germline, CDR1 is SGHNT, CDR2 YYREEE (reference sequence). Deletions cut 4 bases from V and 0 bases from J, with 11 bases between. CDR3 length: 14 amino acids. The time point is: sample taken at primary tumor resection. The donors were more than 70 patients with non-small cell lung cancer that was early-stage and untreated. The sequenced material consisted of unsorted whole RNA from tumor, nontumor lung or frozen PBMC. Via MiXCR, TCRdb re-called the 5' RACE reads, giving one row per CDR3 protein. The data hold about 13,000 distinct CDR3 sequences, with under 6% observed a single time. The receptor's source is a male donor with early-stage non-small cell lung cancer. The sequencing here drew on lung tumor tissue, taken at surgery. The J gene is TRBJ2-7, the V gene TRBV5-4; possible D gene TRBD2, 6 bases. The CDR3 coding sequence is TGTGCCAGCAGCGCTAGCGCACACTCCTACGAGCAGTACTTC. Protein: CASSASAHSYEQYF.